This T cell receptor beta chain derives from a study of blood T cell repertoires in COVID-19. Overall study context: The origin of the acute and convalescent COVID-19 samples was the United States, Italy and Spain. From T cells, B-cell-depleted T cells, or PBMCs came the material, which was cDNA or gDNA.

Trimming removed 2 bases at V and 4 bases at J, with 12 bases between. The CDR3 length is 14 residues. Germline V CDR1 and CDR2: LNHDA, SQIVND (reference sequence). Authors' analysis steps: Reference gene primer amplification gave estimated nucleated cell counts. The repertoire was sequenced with immunoSEQ multiplex PCR; TCRdb's copy has only in-frame clones and lacks some. V, J and clone size reflect that table, while D and trimming were determined from the DNA. This sample carries thousands of clones, around 85% of them seen once, and the ten largest clones take 15% to 20%. The material sequenced was peripheral blood. The chain uses TRBV19 and TRBJ2-7; D may be TRBD1 (6 bases). The source of this sequence is a human donor in a cohort sampled during active COVID-19. Here the CDR3 reads CASSINRDVYEQYF. The CDR3 DNA reads TGTGCCAGTAGTATAAACAGGGATGTATACGAGCAGTACTTC.